Shown below are 3 T cell receptor beta chains from a single sample sequenced in a study of T cell responses to AZD1222 COVID-19 vaccine. Method: immunoSEQ multiplex PCR; TCRdb's copy keeps in-frame clones and lacks some. Counted here are some 100,000 clones, 85% to 90% occurring once; the ten biggest clones make up approximately 15%. The sample here was peripheral blood, taken on day 0 of AZD1222 vaccination. The source is an adult in good health.

The chain has TRBV18 and TRBJ1-2, with 8 bases fitting TRBD1. CDR3 length: 13 residues. Germline CDR1 reads KGHSH; CDR2 reads LQKENI. J was trimmed by 3 bases and V by 5 bases; bases with no gene match: 2. CDR3 loop: CASSAGQDYGYTF. The CDR3 DNA is TGTGCCAGCTCAGCGGGACAGGACTATGGCTACACCTTC.

This chain links TRBV7-9 with TRBJ1-4, with 7 bases fitting TRBD1. J gave up 3 bases and V 6 bases, and 4 bases lay outside the gene matches. From germline, CDR1 is SEHNR and CDR2 FQNEAQ (reference sequence). CDR3 length equals 14 residues. Here the CDR3 reads CASSTGQSNEKLFF. The DNA of the CDR3 is TGTGCCAGCAGTACGGGACAGTCTAATGAAAAACTGTTTTTT.

The rearrangement uses TRBV11-3 and TRBJ2-7; D gene unclear. The germline CDR1 and CDR2 sequences are SGHNT and YENEEA. V was cut by 0 bases and J by 2 bases, with 8 bases left in between. The CDR3 totals 14 residues. CDR3 sequence reads: CASSLERTAYEQYF. In nucleotides, the CDR3 is TGTGCCAGCAGCTTAGAAAGGACGGCCTACGAGCAGTACTTC.